The 7 T cell receptor beta chains reported below all come from one sample, sequenced in a study of response to subunit inactivated influenza vaccine. TCRdb re-called the RT-PCR reads through MiXCR, storing one row per CDR3 protein. The sample holds 290,000 or so distinct CDR3 sequences, around 22% seen once. The sequenced sample was PBMCs from blood, obtained about 20 months after vaccination. The receptor set was obtained from a man in his fifties or sixties who received an inactivated influenza vaccine.

This chain connects TRBV2 to TRBJ2-1; no clear D gene. V gave up 0 bases and J gave up 7 bases, with 7 bases separating them. CDR1 is SNHLY, CDR2 FYNNEI, per germline. The CDR3 extends over 13 amino acids. This CDR3 is CASSEARRNEQFF. DNA of the CDR3: TGTGCCAGCAGTGAAGCAAGGCGGAATGAGCAGTTCTTC.

J is TRBJ1-4 and V is TRBV12-3 or TRBV12-4, with D unresolved. Trimming left V 6 bases short and J 6 bases short, with 17 bases between. The CDR3 runs to 15 residues. DNA for the CDR3: TGTGCCAGCAGCCCCGCGACGGATTTCCATGAAAAACTGTTTTTT. Amino acids: CASSPATDFHEKLFF.

The V gene is TRBV20-1, the J gene TRBJ1-2; possible D gene TRBD1, 6 bases. The CDR3 consists of 14 residues. The germline CDR1 and CDR2 sequences are DFQATT and SNEGSKA (reference sequence). V was shortened by 5 bases and J by 4 bases, with 17 bases between the two germline ends. CDR3: CSAGTGSVGYGYTF. The CDR3 bases are TGCAGTGCTGGTACAGGGAGTGTAGGCTATGGCTACACCTTC.

This clonotype was counted a few times. This CDR3 reads CASQRDTGTEAFF. The CDR3 DNA sequence: TGTGCCAGCCAACGGGACACAGGGACTGAAGCTTTCTTT. The gene calls are TRBV6-2 or TRBV6-3 and TRBJ1-1; possibly TRBD1 for D (6 bases). Trimming removed 8 bases at V and 5 bases at J, with 15 bases between. Per the germline V gene, CDR1 is MNHEY and CDR2 is SVGEGT. The CDR3 length is 13 residues.

The rearrangement links TRBV4-3 to TRBJ1-2, with no clear D. The CDR3 sequence is 14 residues long. With 7 bases removed from V and 2 bases from J, the gap between germline ends came to 14 bases. Germline V gene sequence: CDR1 LGHNA, CDR2 YSLEER. In nucleotides, the CDR3 is TGCGCCAGCAACCGTTGGGGTTCCAACTATGGCTACACCTTC. Its protein product is CASNRWGSNYGYTF.

This sequence joins TRBV29-1 and TRBJ2-7, with 9 bases identical to TRBD1. From germline, CDR1 is SQVTM and CDR2 ANQGSEA. The CDR3 has 13 residues. V trimming: 6 bases; J trimming: 4 bases; junction bases outside the gene matches: 7. The CDR3 here is CSVSGTGWYEQYF. The DNA for the CDR3 is TGCAGCGTATCCGGGACAGGGTGGTACGAGCAGTACTTC.

This clonotype was seen a few times. The chain couples TRBV27 to TRBJ1-6; D is uncertain. The germline CDR1 and CDR2 sequences are MNHEY and SMNVEV (reference sequence). The CDR3 runs to 16 residues. Trimming cost V 8 bases and J 0 bases, with 14 bases left between them. The CDR3 DNA reads as TGTGCCAGCCGTTACAGCCAGAGCTCCTATAATTCACCCCTCCACTTT. It encodes CASRYSQSSYNSPLHF.